The T cell receptor (beta chain) under discussion was sequenced for a study of blood T cell repertoires in COVID-19. TCRdb's table, derived via immunoSEQ multiplex PCR, lists solely in-frame clones and lacks some. This sample has about 280,000 clones; 70% to 90% occur once, and the top ten carry approximately 9.9%. The receptor comes from a woman in her 70s with acute or convalescent COVID-19. The material sequenced was peripheral blood.

The CDR3 spells CASSLGTGEFQPQHF. The DNA of the CDR3 is TGTGCCAGCAGCTTAGGGACAGGGGAGTTTCAGCCCCAGCATTTT. V is TRBV5-6 and J is TRBJ1-5; TRBD1 matches at 10 bases. V lost 2 bases and J lost 6; bases outside the gene matches: 5. This CDR3 comprises 15 residues. The germline V gene encodes CDR1 SGHDT and CDR2 YYEEEE.